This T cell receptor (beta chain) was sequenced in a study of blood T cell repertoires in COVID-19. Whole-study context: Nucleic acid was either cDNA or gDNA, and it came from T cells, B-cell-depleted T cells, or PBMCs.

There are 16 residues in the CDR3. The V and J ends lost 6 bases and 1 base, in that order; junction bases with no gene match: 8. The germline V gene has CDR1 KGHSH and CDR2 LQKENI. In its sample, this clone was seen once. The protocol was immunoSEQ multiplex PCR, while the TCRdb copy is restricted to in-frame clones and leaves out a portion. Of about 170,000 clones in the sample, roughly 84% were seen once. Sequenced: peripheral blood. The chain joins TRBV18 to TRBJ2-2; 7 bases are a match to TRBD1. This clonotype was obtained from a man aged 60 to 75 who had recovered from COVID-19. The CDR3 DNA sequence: TGTGCCAGCTCGCGAACAGGGGCAAAGAACACCGGGGAGCTGTTTTTT. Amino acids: CASSRTGAKNTGELFF.